Listed here are 26 T cell receptor beta chains from one sample, sequenced in a study of blood T cells in healthy people across ages. Primed by a sample-barcoded 5' primer and a J-beta primer mix, a second PCR proceeded for 7 to 11 cycles. TCRdb re-analysed the 5' RACE reads in MiXCR, keeping a single row per CDR3 protein. In the table there are roughly 1,700,000 distinct CDR3 sequences, 28% of which are singletons. Sequencing was performed on blood. The receptors were sampled from a woman in her 30s in good health.

This clonotype was counted ten times or more. V and J are TRBV5-1 and TRBJ2-6; D unclear. Trimming pared 6 bases from V and 0 bases from J, leaving 10 bases between. This CDR3 has 15 residues. The V gene's germline CDR1 is SGHRS and CDR2 YFSETQ. The CDR3 is CASTPSGSGANVLTF. Written as DNA, the CDR3 is TGCGCCAGCACCCCTTCGGGCTCTGGGGCCAACGTCCTGACTTTC.

This CDR3 is CASSSPAAPGYEQYF. Written as DNA, the CDR3 is TGTGCCAGCAGCTCTCCAGCCGCGCCCGGGTACGAGCAGTACTTC. The rearrangement joins TRBV7-9 to TRBJ2-7; D not certain. Germline V CDR1 and CDR2: SEHNR, FQNEAQ (reference sequence). Trimming cost V 4 bases and J 4 bases, with 17 bases left between them. The CDR3 is 15 amino acids.

This clonotype was counted at least ten times. V and J are TRBV6-5 and TRBJ2-7, with a tentative D call TRBD1 (7 bases). Trimming shortened V by 6 bases and J by 6 bases, and 15 bases separated the two germline ends. The CDR3 is 13 residues long. The germline gives CDR1 MNHEY, CDR2 SVGAGI. This chain's CDR3 is CASRMEGAREQYF. Written as DNA, the CDR3 is TGTGCCAGCAGGATGGAGGGGGCGCGCGAGCAGTACTTC.

The chain is built from TRBV18 and TRBJ2-6; 11 bases are a match to TRBD2. The V gene end was trimmed by 2 bases and the J gene end by 4 bases; junction bases not matched to a gene: 10. Germline CDR1 KGHSH, CDR2 LQKENI. The CDR3 contains 19 residues. The CDR3 region has the DNA TGTGCCAGCTCACCAAACCCTACTAGCGGGAGCTCCGGGGCCAACGTCCTGACTTTC. Translation gives CASSPNPTSGSSGANVLTF.

This clonotype showed up many times. The chain couples TRBV20-1 to TRBJ2-7; 9 nucleotides line up with TRBD2. Trimming removed 6 bases from V and 5 bases from J; junction bases left unmatched: 8. This CDR3 has 13 amino acids. Germline-derived CDR1 and CDR2 are DFQATT and SNEGSKA (reference sequence). The CDR3 nucleotides read TGCAGTGCCCCTGATAGCGGGAGCCACGAGCAGTACTTC. This translates into CSAPDSGSHEQYF.

This chain connects TRBV7-6 to TRBJ2-1, with D unresolved. The V end lost 2 bases, the J end lost 5 bases, and 4 bases lay between the germline ends. Germline V CDR1 and CDR2: SGHVS, FNYEAQ. The length of the CDR3 is 12 residues. The CDR3 DNA sequence: TGTGCCAGCAGCTTAAATAACAATGAGCAGTTCTTC. Translating gives CASSLNNNEQFF.

This clonotype has only a few counts. The J gene is TRBJ1-2, the V gene TRBV6-5; 8 bases are shared with TRBD1. Germline V CDR1 and CDR2: MNHEY, SVGAGI. This CDR3 contains 12 residues. After removal of 7 bases from V and 8 bases from J, the junction contained 6 bases not matched to a gene. The CDR3 bases are TGTGCCAGCACAGGGGGCGCTCAGGGCTACACCTTC. As protein: CASTGGAQGYTF.

This sequence joins TRBV12-3 or TRBV12-4 and TRBJ2-3, with a weak D call TRBD2 (6 bases). CDR3 length: 15 amino acids. The germline V and J ends were trimmed by 3 bases and 1 base, with 11 bases remaining between them. The CDR3 loop is CASSFSSAGTDTQYF. CDR3 coding DNA: TGTGCCAGCAGTTTTTCTAGCGCGGGCACAGATACGCAGTATTTT.

This clonotype was observed a handful of times. This chain links TRBV5-6 with TRBJ2-3; possible D gene TRBD2, 7 bases. The length of the CDR3 is 15 residues. The germline CDR1 and CDR2 sequences are SGHDT and YYEEEE. V lost 0 bases, J lost 5 bases, and 13 bases lay in between. The CDR3 loop is CASSLVGGPIDTQYF. Here the CDR3 DNA reads TGTGCCAGCAGCTTGGTCGGGGGGCCCATAGATACGCAGTATTTT.

In this sample, this clonotype turned up a few times. The chain links TRBV20-1 to TRBJ2-1, with TRBD1 identical over 11 bases. This CDR3 spans 13 amino acids. V lost 6 bases to trimming and J lost 10 bases; unmatched junction nucleotides: 8. In germline, CDR1 is DFQATT, CDR2 SNEGSKA (reference sequence). The CDR3 is CSAPRDRGVEQFF. The CDR3 DNA follows: TGCAGTGCGCCCCGGGACAGGGGGGTCGAGCAGTTCTTC.

This clonotype was detected a few times. One junction end does not reproduce the germline sequence, and a read error may be involved. The gene calls are TRBV20-1 and TRBJ2-5; TRBD1 matches 7 bases. Germline loops: CDR1 DFQATT, CDR2 SNEGSKA (reference sequence). CDR3 length: 13 residues. CDR3 in amino acids: CSAQRDSQETRYF. CDR3 nucleotide sequence: TGCAGTGCGCAACGGGACAGTCAAGAGACCCGGTACTTC.

Notes on this clonotype: A much larger clone differs from this one at a single base, so this may be a read error. The chain joins TRBV29-1 to TRBJ2-5, with 7 bases aligning to TRBD2. The CDR3 runs to 14 residues. The trim removed 3 bases at V and 7 bases at J, leaving 11 bases unmatched. Per germline, CDR1 SQVTM and CDR2 ANQGSEA. CDR3 nucleotides: TGCAGCGTTGAGAGGACTAGGACGCGAGGGACCCAGTACTTC. This gives the protein CSVERTRTRGTQYF.

The chain couples TRBV7-2 to TRBJ2-3, with 8 bases matching TRBD2. V shed 8 bases and J 2 bases; nucleotides not matched to a gene: 12. The CDR3 is 16 amino acids. Germline CDR1 reads SGHTA; CDR2 reads FQGNSA. CDR3 in DNA: TGTGCCAGCGGCCGGGGGGGGAACGGGAACACAGATACGCAGTATTTT. Protein: CASGRGGNGNTDTQYF. Full variable domain (rest looked up from reference TRBV7-2 and TRBJ2-3): GAGVSQSPSNKVTEKGKDVELRCDPISGHTALYWYRQSLGQGLEFLIYFQGNSAPDKSGLPSDRFSAERTGGSVSTLTIQRTQQEDSAVYLCASGRGGNGNTDTQYFGPGTRLTVL.

This chain connects TRBV6-5 to TRBJ2-3; the D gene is possibly TRBD1 (5 bases). This CDR3 has 13 residues. Germline values: CDR1 MNHEY, CDR2 SVGAGI. V lost 6 bases, J lost 6 bases, and 13 bases lay in between. The CDR3, as DNA: TGTGCCAGCAGCAACAGGCTTACGGATACGCAGTATTTT. Protein sequence: CASSNRLTDTQYF.

A few counts support this clonotype. This sequence joins TRBV5-1 and TRBJ2-1, with TRBD2 matching over 8 bases. CDR3 size: 16 residues. CDR1 is SGHRS, CDR2 YFSETQ, per germline. Trimming cost V 3 bases and J 10 bases; bases outside gene matches: 15. CDR3 in amino acids: CASSSALADSSREQFF. The CDR3 nucleotides read TGCGCCAGCAGCTCGGCACTAGCGGATTCCTCCCGGGAGCAGTTCTTC.

There are many counts of this clonotype. In DNA, the CDR3 is TGCGCCAGCAGCTTGACCTCAAATTTGGCAGATACGCAGTATTTT. Translation: CASSLTSNLADTQYF. The genes are TRBV5-1 and TRBJ2-3; no reliable D call. This CDR3 has 15 amino acids. Between the trimmed V and J ends, which lost 1 base and 4 bases, there was a span of 13 bases. The germline CDR1 and CDR2 sequences are SGHRS and YFSETQ.

This clonotype was seen more than once but under ten times. The genes are TRBV11-1 and TRBJ2-1; no clear D gene. V gave up 7 bases and J gave up 7 bases, with 8 bases separating them. From germline, CDR1 is SGHAT and CDR2 FQDESV (reference sequence). This CDR3 comprises 11 residues. Here the CDR3 DNA reads TGTGCCAGCACCTCAAAGAATGAGCAGTTCTTC. Amino acid sequence: CASTSKNEQFF.

V is TRBV20-1 and J is TRBJ2-5; D is uncertain. V was pared by 0 bases and J by 0 bases, with 8 bases between. The CDR3 contains 14 residues. Looked up from germline, CDR1 is DFQATT and CDR2 is SNEGSKA (reference sequence). The CDR3 nucleotides read TGCAGTGCTAGAGATCTACTGTACCAAGAGACCCAGTACTTC. Translation gives CSARDLLYQETQYF.

This clonotype was recorded once. The chain employs TRBV3-1 and TRBJ2-1, with TRBD1 matching 8 bases. The V and J ends lost 4 bases and 3 bases, in that order; junction bases with no gene match: 8. The germline CDR1 and CDR2 sequences are LGHDT and YNNKEL (reference sequence). The CDR3 has 16 amino acids. The CDR3 coding sequence is TGTGCCAGCAGCCCGGAGACAGGGGTATTCTACAATGAGCAGTTCTTC. Encoded protein: CASSPETGVFYNEQFF.

This chain links TRBV2 with TRBJ2-1; either TRBD1 or TRBD2 may supply D (5 bases each). This CDR3 is 11 amino acids long. The V end was cut by 6 bases, the J end by 5 bases, with 5 bases between. Germline CDR1 SNHLY, CDR2 FYNNEI. The CDR3 loop reads CASRGDNEQFF. The CDR3 coding sequence is TGTGCCAGCAGGGGGGACAATGAGCAGTTCTTC.

This clonotype was seen a handful of times. One junction end disagrees with the germline gene, perhaps due to a read error. This chain's CDR3 is CASSEGVQGTQYF. The CDR3 DNA sequence: TGCGCCAGCAGTGAAGGGGTTCAAGGGACCCAGTACTTC. The chain uses TRBV10-2 and TRBJ2-5; maybe TRBD1 (5 bases). This CDR3 is built from 13 residues. The germline V gene has CDR1 WSHSY and CDR2 SAAADI.

This clonotype was counted a single time. A much larger clonotype is one base distant, so this may be a read error. The chain has TRBV29-1 and TRBJ2-5; 7 nucleotides line up with TRBD2. The J call may be wrong; the DNA end is better matched by TRBJ2-7. Germline V gene data show CDR1 as SQVTM and CDR2 as ANQGSEA. The CDR3 has 14 amino acids. CDR3 in DNA: TGCAGCGTTGAAGAGACGGGAGGTTCCTACGAGCAGTACTTC. Protein sequence: CSVEETGGSYEQYF.

The chain has TRBV12-3 or TRBV12-4 and TRBJ1-1, with 11 bases identical to TRBD1. J lost 11 bases, V lost 5 bases, and 1 base had no gene match. This CDR3 is built from 11 residues. The CDR3 DNA is TGTGCCAGCAGTGGGGACAGGGGGGCTTTCTTT. Amino acids: CASSGDRGAFF.

This clonotype was observed a few times. The chain links TRBV28 to TRBJ1-6, with D perhaps TRBD1 (5 bases). There are 15 residues in the CDR3. Trimming removed 10 bases at V and 10 bases at J, with 23 bases between. Germline-derived CDR1 and CDR2 are MDHEN and SYDVKM. CDR3 sequence: CAIGKTDMGLSPLHF. Written as DNA, the CDR3 is TGTGCCATCGGGAAGACAGACATGGGGCTCTCACCCCTCCACTTT.

About this clonotype: With a much larger clone just one base away, this may be a read error. The CDR3 reads CAGSRPGQGNTEAFF. CDR3 coding DNA: TGTGCCGGCAGTCGCCCGGGACAGGGGAACACTGAAGCTTTCTTT. This chain connects TRBV12-3 or TRBV12-4 to TRBJ1-1; TRBD1 matches at 9 bases. This CDR3 spans 15 amino acids.

V and J are TRBV5-6 and TRBJ1-6, with D possibly being TRBD1 (6 bases). Germline V gene data show CDR1 as SGHDT and CDR2 as YYEEEE. The CDR3 totals 15 residues. The V and J ends lost 4 bases and 10 bases respectively, with 18 bases between them. DNA for the CDR3: TGTGCCAGCAGCAGATGGTCAGGGGAAGGCTCACCCCTCCACTTT. Its translation is CASSRWSGEGSPLHF.